This T cell receptor (beta chain) was observed in a study of shared clonotypes between healthy human individuals. This clone was detected only a few times. The method was immunoSEQ multiplex PCR; TCRdb's version includes in-frame clones alone and lacks a portion of them. Among approximately 980,000 clones listed, more than 75% were seen once. This receptor was taken from a man between 18 and 35 years old in good health. The sequencing sample was made of memory CD4+ T cells sorted from blood. The subset is: CD45RA-negative fraction.

The DNA of the CDR3 is TGTGCCAGCAGCCGAGCACTCGACAGGGGGTCTCGCGGGGAGCTGTTTTTT. This gives the protein CASSRALDRGSRGELFF. J is TRBJ2-2 and V is TRBV5-6; TRBD1 matches at 9 bases. The CDR3 covers 17 residues. The germline gives CDR1 SGHDT, CDR2 YYEEEE. J gave up 7 bases and V 4 bases, and 14 bases lay outside the gene matches.